The entry below gives a single TCR beta chain sequence along with its context. This CDR3 has 13 amino acids. Deletions cut 4 bases from V and 6 bases from J, with 14 bases between. CDR1 SGDLS and CDR2 YYNGEE come from the germline V gene. The source of the sample is a study of blood T cell repertoires in COVID-19. Overall study context: Sample material is recorded as cDNA or gDNA derived from T cells, B-cell-depleted T cells, or PBMCs.

Original handling: Reference gene primer amplification yielded estimated nucleated cell counts. Sequenced by immunoSEQ multiplex PCR; TCRdb stores in-frame clones only, minus some. D and trimming were read from the DNA, whereas the V and J calls and clone size are those reported in that table. Altogether around 100,000 clones are present, 84% being singletons, with the ten largest covering 9.5% to 10%. The rearrangement uses TRBV9 and TRBJ2-7; a weak D match, TRBD2 (5 bases). The sequencing sample was made of peripheral blood. This sequence originates from a man aged 40-49 years with active or convalescent COVID-19. CDR3 region: CASSPRTPSEQYF. The CDR3 coding sequence is TGTGCCAGCAGCCCCAGGACTCCCTCCGAGCAGTACTTC.